The 15 T cell receptor beta chains listed next were all sequenced from one sample in a study of T cell responses to AZD1222 COVID-19 vaccine. Sequenced by immunoSEQ multiplex PCR; TCRdb stores in-frame clones only, minus some. The table includes about 93,000 clones, around nine tenths detected once. This specimen consisted of peripheral blood, obtained on day 0 of MenACWY control vaccination. Source of these receptors: an adult in good health.

This clone appeared a few times. The chain links TRBV6-5 to TRBJ1-5, with D unclear. This CDR3 region has 13 residues. In germline, CDR1 is MNHEY, CDR2 SVGAGI. The V gene lost 6 bases and the J gene lost 2 bases, with 8 bases spanning the gap. As DNA, the CDR3 is TGTGCCAGCAGCAAGGAGGGCAATCAGCCCCAGCATTTT. Translated: CASSKEGNQPQHF.

The J gene is TRBJ1-1, the V gene TRBV11-3; a weak D match, TRBD1 (5 bases). Germline V gene data show CDR1 as SGHNT and CDR2 as YENEEA. Trimming removed 2 bases at V and 3 bases at J, with 16 bases between. CDR3 size: 16 residues. The CDR3: CASSLRLGARDTEAFF. In DNA, the CDR3 is TGTGCCAGCAGCTTAAGGTTAGGGGCCCGGGACACTGAAGCTTTCTTT.

In this sample, this clone turned up once. This sequence joins TRBV9 and TRBJ1-5; tentative D call: TRBD1 (5 bases). From germline, CDR1 is SGDLS and CDR2 YYNGEE. Trimming pared 3 bases from V and 1 base from J, leaving 14 bases between. The CDR3 covers 16 residues. The CDR3 here is CASSAGFGTSNQPQHF. In nucleotides, the CDR3 is TGTGCCAGCAGCGCGGGTTTTGGGACGAGCAATCAGCCCCAGCATTTT.

This clone was recorded once. This rearrangement joins TRBV6-5 to TRBJ1-2; 8 bases agree with TRBD1. The length of the CDR3 is 15 residues. Germline CDR1 and CDR2: MNHEY and SVGAGI. V lost 5 bases, J lost 5 bases, and 10 bases stayed unmatched. This CDR3 reads CASSHGQGEYYGYTF. CDR3 DNA: TGTGCCAGCAGTCACGGACAGGGCGAATATTATGGCTACACCTTC.

V is TRBV5-6 and J is TRBJ1-1; D unresolved. CDR1 SGHDT and CDR2 YYEEEE come from the germline V gene. Trimming removed 0 bases from V and 1 base from J, with 10 bases in between. This CDR3 comprises 15 residues. CDR3 in DNA: TGTGCCAGCAGCTTGGCCTCTAGGTGGAACACTGAAGCTTTCTTT. Residues: CASSLASRWNTEAFF.

This clone was seen at least ten times. The genes are TRBV6-5 and TRBJ1-2, with 7 bases identical to TRBD1. This CDR3 has 14 residues. The V gene's germline CDR1 is MNHEY and CDR2 SVGAGI. The J segment lost 4 bases and the V segment lost 7 bases, leaving 9 bases of the junction unmatched. In DNA, the CDR3 is TGTGCCAGCAACCGACAGGGTGGTAGCTATGGCTACACCTTC. Amino acid sequence: CASNRQGGSYGYTF.

The chain uses TRBV3-1 (or the pseudogene TRBV3-2) and TRBJ2-4, with D tentatively TRBD1 or TRBD2 (5 bases each). The CDR3 is 14 amino acids. V lost 4 bases to trimming and J lost 8 bases, with 15 bases between them. Germline CDR1 is LGHDT and CDR2 is YNNKEL (reference sequence). CDR3 nucleotide sequence: TGTGCCAGCAGCCTCAATGACGGGGCCGACATTCAGTACTTC. Residues: CASSLNDGADIQYF.

The chain links TRBV27 to TRBJ2-1; 9 nucleotides agree with TRBD2. CDR1 is MNHEY and CDR2 is SMNVEV in the germline V gene (reference sequence). Germline trimming cut 2 bases from V and 3 bases from J; bases unmatched to any gene: 2. CDR3 length: 15 residues. CDR3 region: CASSLGLASYNEQFF. The CDR3 nucleotides are TGTGCCAGCAGTTTAGGACTAGCGAGCTACAATGAGCAGTTCTTC.

Concerning this clone itself: One end of the junction fails to match germline, which may point to a read error. The J gene is TRBJ2-7, the V gene TRBV27; 9 bases agree with TRBD1. The CDR3 is 14 amino acids. Germline CDR1 reads MNHEY; CDR2 reads SMNVEV (reference sequence). CDR3 sequence: CASSLVLGTGSLFF. CDR3 nucleotides: TGTGCCAGCAGTTTAGTTTTAGGGACAGGGTCCCTTTTTTTC.

The chain uses TRBV6-6 and TRBJ1-3; 8 bases agree with TRBD1. CDR1 MNHNY and CDR2 SVGAGI come from the germline V gene (reference sequence). The J segment lost 0 bases and the V segment lost 6 bases, leaving 1 base of the junction unmatched. This CDR3 is 14 amino acids long. In nucleotides, the CDR3 is TGTGCCAGCAGGGGGACAGGCTCTGGAAACACCATATATTTT. Protein product: CASRGTGSGNTIYF.

This clone was detected ten times or more. The V call is TRBV15, the J call TRBJ1-1, with D perhaps TRBD1 (5 bases). Germline CDR1 and CDR2: LNHNV and YYDKDF (reference sequence). V shed 0 bases and J shed 5 bases, with 10 bases lying between them. This CDR3 spans 14 amino acids. The CDR3 spells CATSRDRGWTEAFF. For the CDR3, the DNA is TGTGCCACCAGCAGAGATAGGGGATGGACTGAAGCTTTCTTT.

The chain combines TRBV7-2 with TRBJ1-5; 7 nucleotides align to TRBD1. The CDR3 has 18 residues. The junction had 9 bases not matched to a gene; V was cut back by 1 base and J by 0 bases. Looked up from germline, CDR1 is SGHTA and CDR2 is FQGNSA. The CDR3 sequence: CASSLVQQGWYSNQPQHF. The CDR3 DNA follows: TGTGCCAGCAGCTTAGTACAACAGGGGTGGTATAGCAATCAGCCCCAGCATTTT.

This clone was seen a few times. The gene calls are TRBV12-3 or TRBV12-4 and TRBJ1-4, with D hard to call. The V gene lost 1 base and the J gene lost 11 bases, with 8 bases spanning the gap. This CDR3 has 12 residues. Written as DNA, the CDR3 is TGTGCCAGCAGTTTAGGAGGGATGAAACTGTTTTTT. It codes for CASSLGGMKLFF.

The chain is built from TRBV13 and TRBJ2-2; no definite D call. Germline V CDR1 and CDR2: PRHDT, FYEKMQ (reference sequence). Between the trimmed V and J ends, which lost 8 bases and 0 bases, there was a span of 13 bases. The CDR3 has 15 residues. CDR3 in amino acids: CASRFERANTGELFF. The CDR3, as DNA: TGTGCCAGCCGTTTTGAGCGAGCGAACACCGGGGAGCTGTTTTTT. Full variable domain (outside the CDR3, taken from reference TRBV13 and TRBJ2-2): AAGVIQSPRHLIKEKRETATLKCYPIPRHDTVYWYQQGPGQDPQFLISFYEKMQSDKGSIPDRFSAQQFSDYHSELNMSSLELGDSALYFCASRFERANTGELFFGEGSRLTVL.

V gene TRBV7-3 combines with J gene TRBJ1-1; TRBD1 agrees at 7 bases. There are 16 residues in the CDR3. The V and J ends lost 0 bases and 4 bases, in that order; junction bases with no gene match: 8. CDR1 is SGHTA, CDR2 FQGTGA, per germline. In DNA, the CDR3 is TGTGCCAGCAGCTTAACAGGGGGCTCGGGAAGCACTGAAGCTTTCTTT. It yields the protein CASSLTGGSGSTEAFF.